Listed below are T cell receptor beta chains from one sample, sequenced in a study of T cells after posttransplantation cyclophosphamide. Assay: immunoSEQ multiplex PCR; the TCRdb copy retains only in-frame clones and omits some. Counted here are about 19,000 clones, less than 99% occurring once; the ten biggest clones make up roughly 0.16%. Sample: naive CD4+ T cells sorted from PBMCs. These receptors were collected from a man aged 40-50 years in good health, CMV-negative, and a related stem cell transplant donor. CDR3s include the opening cysteine and the closing phenylalanine or tryptophan. The D gene is left open where the match is weak. Expanded clones are given a class, and other clones once, few, many or no size at all.

J gene,D gene,clone size,V gene,CDR3 DNA,CDR3 protein
TRBJ2-2,NA,NA,TRBV5-1,TGCGCCAGCAGCTTGGCCGACCGGGAGTTCGGGGAGCTGTTTTTT,CASSLADREFGELFF
TRBJ1-5,NA,NA,TRBV6-1,TGTGCCAGCAGTGGAACAGGAACTAATCAGCCCCAGCATTTT,CASSGTGTNQPQHF
TRBJ2-1,TRBD2,once,TRBV7-9,TGTGCCAGCAGCTTTTCTCCGGGACTAGCGGTCTACAATGAGCAGTTCTTC,CASSFSPGLAVYNEQFF
TRBJ1-2,TRBD1,NA,TRBV19,TGTGCCAGTTCTGCCCAAGGGGGCGCGAACTATGGCTACACCTTC,CASSAQGGANYGYTF
TRBJ2-7,TRBD2,NA,TRBV5-8,TGTGCCAGCAGCTTCACTAGCGGGAGCGACGAGCAGTACTTC,CASSFTSGSDEQYF
TRBJ1-2,NA,NA,TRBV28,TGTGCCAGCAGCAGGGTGAGCGGCTACACCTTC,CASSRVSGYTF
TRBJ2-1,TRBD2,NA,TRBV25-1,TGTGCCAGCGGAGATATGGGTAGCGGGACCTACAATGAGCAGTTCTTC,CASGDMGSGTYNEQFF
TRBJ2-3,TRBD2,NA,TRBV9,TGTGCCAGCAGCGTGACTAGCGGGAAGAGCACAGATACGCAGTATTTT,CASSVTSGKSTDTQYF
TRBJ2-4,TRBD1,NA,TRBV28,TGTGCCAGCAGTTTATCCACAGGGGGCGTGGCAGTCATTCAGTACTTC,CASSLSTGGVAVIQYF
TRBJ1-2,TRBD1,NA,TRBV5-4,TGTGCCAGCAGCTTGGCCGCGGGACAGGGCCGATCTAACTATGGCTACACCTTC,CASSLAAGQGRSNYGYTF
TRBJ1-1,TRBD1,NA,TRBV19,TGTGCCAGTAGTAAAGCACAGGGGGCGAGGACTGAAGCTTTCTTT,CASSKAQGARTEAFF
TRBJ2-7,NA,NA,TRBV5-6,TGTGCCAGCAGCTTTCGGTGGACTTTCAACGAGCAGTACTTC,CASSFRWTFNEQYF
TRBJ2-1,NA,NA,TRBV10-3,TGTGCCATCAGTGAGTCGTCGGGACTGGCATATGAGCAGTTCTTC,CAISESSGLAYEQFF
TRBJ2-3,NA,NA,TRBV11-3,TGTGCCAGCAGCTTAGATGGCGGGGGCGTAAATACGCAGTATTTT,CASSLDGGGVNTQYF
TRBJ2-7,NA,NA,TRBV6-5,TGTGCCAGCAGTCGACAGGACGAGCAGTACTTC,CASSRQDEQYF
TRBJ1-4,NA,NA,TRBV28,TGTGCCAGCAGTTTCCGCCCTGGTAGTTTAAGAGAAAAACTGTTTTTT,CASSFRPGSLREKLFF